The clone carrying this T cell receptor beta chain has a single count. The CDR3 runs to 15 residues. J lost 1 base, V lost 2 bases, and 2 bases had no gene match. Germline assignment: CDR1 MNHEY and CDR2 SMNVEV (reference sequence). The data stem from a study of blood T cell repertoires in COVID-19. Across the study: Whether acute or convalescent, the COVID-19 samples came from the United States, Italy and Spain. T cells, B-cell-depleted T cells, or PBMCs supplied cDNA or gDNA.

As handled by the study authors: For nucleated cells, counts were estimated from reference gene primer amplification. Here immunoSEQ multiplex PCR was the method, and the copy in TCRdb shows in-frame clones only, minus some. V and J calls and clone size are given by that table; D and trimming were obtained from the DNA. The sample yields more than 300,000 clones, under 95% seen once. The specimen sequenced was peripheral blood. V and J are TRBV27 and TRBJ2-1, with TRBD2 identical over 7 bases. The TCR comes from a woman in her late teens or twenties who had recovered from COVID-19. In DNA, the CDR3 is TGTGCCAGCAGTTTAGGACTAGTTTCCTACAATGAGCAGTTCTTC. This translates into CASSLGLVSYNEQFF.